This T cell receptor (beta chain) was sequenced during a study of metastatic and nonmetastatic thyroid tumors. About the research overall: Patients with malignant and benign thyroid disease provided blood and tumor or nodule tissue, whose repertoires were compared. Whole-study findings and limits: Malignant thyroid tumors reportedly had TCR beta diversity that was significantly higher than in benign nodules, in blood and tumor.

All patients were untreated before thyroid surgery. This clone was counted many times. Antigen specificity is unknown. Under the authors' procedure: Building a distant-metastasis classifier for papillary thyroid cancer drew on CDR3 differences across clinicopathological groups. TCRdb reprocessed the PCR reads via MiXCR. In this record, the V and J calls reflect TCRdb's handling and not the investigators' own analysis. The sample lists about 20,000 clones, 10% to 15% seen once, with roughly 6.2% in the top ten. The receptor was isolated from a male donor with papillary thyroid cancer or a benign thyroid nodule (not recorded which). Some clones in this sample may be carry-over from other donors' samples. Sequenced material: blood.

The CDR3 nucleotides are TGCGCCAGCAGCCAAGCATCATGGACAGGGGGGAATGAGCAGTTCTTC. Protein sequence: CASSQASWTGGNEQFF. The chain employs TRBV4-1 and TRBJ2-1, with 10 bases identical to TRBD1. The CDR3 totals 16 residues. The germline CDR1 and CDR2 sequences are MGHRA and YSYEKL. V was pared by 1 base and J by 7 bases, with 7 bases of the junction left unmatched.